The T cell receptor (beta chain) under discussion was sequenced for a study of T cell responses to AZD1222 COVID-19 vaccine. Regarding the study as a whole: Spike-specific TCR breadth and depth went up after people got two AZD1222 doses.

In germline, CDR1 is ENHRY, CDR2 SYGVKD. Trimming stripped 7 bases from V and 0 bases from J, with 12 bases between. The CDR3 loop spans 14 amino acids. The repertoire was sequenced with immunoSEQ multiplex PCR; TCRdb's copy has only in-frame clones and lacks some. The sample has over 65,000 clones, just over 90% seen once. About this clone itself: What it binds is not known.

The input for sequencing was peripheral blood, taken on day 0 of MenACWY control vaccination. The V gene is TRBV10-3, the J gene TRBJ1-2; weak D call: TRBD1 (6 bases). This receptor was obtained from an adult in good health. CDR3: CAITADSSNYGYTF. The CDR3 coding sequence is TGTGCCATCACCGCGGACAGCTCTAACTATGGCTACACCTTC.